The 27 T cell receptor beta chains listed next were all sequenced from one sample in a study of T cell changes during pregnancy in multiple sclerosis (dated by TCRdb to between 2018 and 2020). Receptor libraries were prepared by the immunoSEQ multiplex PCR assay. The table was pulled from immuneACCESS by TCRdb, which kept in-frame rearrangements only. Such tables lose some clones; where checked, under half of the loss comes from unresolved V genes, and the rest has no known cause. Within this sample are under 75,000 clones, with 90% to 95% of them counted one time only. The ten biggest clones cover around 2.8% of the sample. The sequences come from peripheral blood, collected in the third trimester of pregnancy. The receptors here all came from a female donor in good health, enrolled as a control in a pregnancy study.

The V call is TRBV1, the J call TRBJ1-1; the table's TRBD1 call for D was not verified on the DNA. TRBV1 is a known pseudogene. This CDR3 contains 12 residues. In nucleotides, the CDR3 is TGCACCACCTTATACAGGCTATCTGAAGCTTTCTTT. Translation gives CTTLYRLSEAFF.

The gene calls are TRBV7-9 and TRBJ1-4, with TRBD1 matching 11 bases. The CDR3 contains 18 residues. V lost 0 bases to trimming and J lost 4 bases; unmatched junction nucleotides: 7. Germline V gene sequence: CDR1 SEHNR, CDR2 FQNEAQ (reference sequence). CDR3 nucleotides: TGTGCCAGCAGCTTAGCTGTGGGACAGGGGGGACTTAATGAAAAACTGTTTTTT. Encoded protein: CASSLAVGQGGLNEKLFF.

The rearrangement uses TRBV7-6 and TRBJ1-5, with 8 bases fitting TRBD1. This CDR3 contains 18 residues. CDR1 is SGHVS, CDR2 FNYEAQ, per germline. V shed 3 bases and J 0 bases; nucleotides not matched to a gene: 10. CDR3 loop: CASSFRDRPIYSNQPQHF. CDR3 DNA sequence: TGTGCCAGCAGCTTCCGGGACAGGCCGATATATAGCAATCAGCCCCAGCATTTT.

J is TRBJ2-5 and V is TRBV28; 7 positions agree with TRBD2. The length of the CDR3 is 12 residues. Germline V CDR1 and CDR2: MDHEN, SYDVKM. V lost 8 bases, J lost 0 bases, and 0 bases stayed unmatched. The CDR3 protein is CASGTNQETQYF. In DNA, the CDR3 is TGTGCCAGCGGGACTAACCAAGAGACCCAGTACTTC.

V gene TRBV11-3 combines with J gene TRBJ2-7, with D possibly matching TRBD1 (6 bases). The CDR3 spans 12 residues. V was clipped by 5 bases and J by 6 bases, with 11 bases between them. Germline CDR1 and CDR2: SGHNT and YENEEA. In nucleotides, the CDR3 is TGTGCCAGCAGCGGCAGGGGCGGCGAGCAGTACTTC. This encodes CASSGRGGEQYF.

This clone has a handful of counts. The chain has TRBV30 and TRBJ1-3; 10 bases agree with TRBD1. The V gene's germline CDR1 is GTSNPN and CDR2 SVGIG (reference sequence). CDR3 length equals 18 residues. Trimming at V came to 2 bases and at J to 0 bases, leaving 10 bases not matched to a gene. CDR3 loop: CAWSLYPGQGRSGNTIYF. CDR3 DNA: TGTGCCTGGAGTTTATACCCGGGACAGGGGCGCTCTGGAAACACCATATATTTT.

This sequence joins TRBV6-1 and TRBJ1-5, with 8 bases fitting TRBD1. The CDR3 length is 14 residues. Germline assignment: CDR1 MNHNS and CDR2 SASEGT. With V trimmed by 7 bases and J by 7 bases, 9 bases remained unmatched. CDR3 residues: CASNTGGLGQPQHF. DNA for the CDR3: TGTGCCAGCAACACAGGGGGTCTCGGCCAGCCCCAGCATTTT.

On this clone: Other DNA sequences from this sample encode an identical CDR3 as well. This chain uses TRBV6-1 with TRBJ2-1; TRBD2 matches 9 bases. With 2 bases clipped from V and 4 bases from J, the junction kept 3 bases outside the gene matches. There are 15 residues in the CDR3. Germline lookup yields CDR1 MNHNS and CDR2 SASEGT. The CDR3 sequence is CASSELAGSYNEQFF. The CDR3, as DNA: TGTGCCAGCAGTGAACTAGCGGGAAGTTACAATGAGCAGTTCTTC.

The rearrangement joins TRBV5-6 to TRBJ2-3; D is unresolved. The germline V gene encodes CDR1 SGHDT and CDR2 YYEEEE. Trimming took off 4 bases at V and 3 bases at J, with 3 bases between the two ends. The CDR3 length is 11 residues. DNA of the CDR3: TGTGCCAGCAGCCTGACAGATACGCAGTATTTT. This encodes CASSLTDTQYF.

The chain combines TRBV2 with TRBJ1-1; TRBD1 might be the D (5 bases). CDR1 and CDR2 (germline): SNHLY, FYNNEI. V was shortened by 7 bases and J by 7 bases, with 25 bases between the two germline ends. The CDR3 spans 16 residues. The chain's CDR3 is CASIQQGIRASNEAFF. The DNA of the CDR3 is TGTGCCAGCATCCAGCAGGGCATCCGGGCCAGCAATGAAGCTTTCTTT.

This sequence joins TRBV9 and TRBJ2-5, with D unresolved. CDR3 length equals 14 residues. V lost 4 bases and J 2 bases, leaving 12 bases between the germline ends. Per the germline V gene, CDR1 is SGDLS and CDR2 is YYNGEE. The DNA of the CDR3 is TGTGCCAGCAGCCCTACCACCGTTCAAGAGACCCAGTACTTC. Translation: CASSPTTVQETQYF.

This rearrangement joins TRBV2 to TRBJ2-6; D is ambiguous. From germline, CDR1 is SNHLY and CDR2 FYNNEI. V lost 3 bases to trimming and J lost 4 bases, with 10 bases between them. The CDR3 contains 15 residues. The CDR3 DNA sequence: TGTGCCAGCAGTGAGAGCGACTCCGGGGCCAACGTCCTGACTTTC. This translates into CASSESDSGANVLTF.

The chain recombines TRBV25-1 with TRBJ1-1; D possibly corresponds to TRBD1 (5 bases). Trimming left V 5 bases short and J 4 bases short, with 11 bases between. The germline V gene has CDR1 MGHDK and CDR2 SYGVNS. The CDR3 runs 13 residues. The CDR3 sequence: CASSSRRGTEAFF. The CDR3 DNA is TGTGCCAGCAGTAGCCGGAGGGGCACTGAAGCTTTCTTT.

In this sample, this clone turned up once. The V gene is TRBV6-6, the J gene TRBJ1-5; D gene unclear. CDR1 and CDR2 from the germline V gene are MNHNY and SVGAGI (reference sequence). The CDR3 runs to 12 residues. Trimming removed 4 bases from V and 5 bases from J, with 6 bases in between. Written as DNA, the CDR3 is TGTGCCAGCAGTTCCGTTGATCAGCCCCAGCATTTT. It specifies CASSSVDQPQHF.

The chain uses TRBV10-3 and TRBJ1-2; 8 bases fit TRBD1. The CDR3 contains 13 residues. Germline values: CDR1 ENHRY, CDR2 SYGVKD. Losses at the gene ends were 4 bases for V and 8 bases for J; bases not matched to a gene: 6. CDR3 residues: CAISADRASGYTF. The CDR3 coding sequence is TGTGCCATCAGTGCGGACAGGGCTAGCGGCTACACCTTC.

V usage is TRBV13 and J usage is TRBJ1-5; D is unclear. Germline V CDR1 and CDR2: PRHDT, FYEKMQ (reference sequence). The ends were cut back, 2 bases at V and 5 bases at J, with 4 bases in the middle. This CDR3 spans 12 amino acids. The CDR3 sequence is CASSLSDQPQHF. CDR3 in DNA: TGTGCCAGCAGCTTAAGCGATCAGCCCCAGCATTTT.

The CDR3 bases are TGTGCCAGCAGCGTTGGACAGGGTGGCGGCTACACCTTC. It translates to CASSVGQGGGYTF. This chain links TRBV7-3 with TRBJ1-2; TRBD1 aligns across 8 bases. The CDR3 spans 13 residues. With 5 bases clipped from V and 8 bases from J, the junction kept 7 bases outside the gene matches. CDR1 is SGHTA, CDR2 FQGTGA, per germline.

The chain employs TRBV6-5 and TRBJ1-1; 9 bases line up with TRBD1. The V and J ends lost 5 bases and 4 bases, in that order; junction bases with no gene match: 5. The CDR3 is 14 amino acids. CDR1 MNHEY and CDR2 SVGAGI come from the germline V gene. The CDR3 DNA reads as TGTGCCAGCAGTACCGGGACAGGGACCACTGAAGCTTTCTTT. It codes for CASSTGTGTTEAFF.

This CDR3 is CASSLRQGGNEQFF. DNA for the CDR3: TGCGCCAGCAGTTTGCGACAGGGGGGGAATGAGCAGTTCTTC. The V gene is TRBV5-1, the J gene TRBJ2-1; TRBD1 agrees at 9 bases. Germline V lookup: CDR1 SGHRS, CDR2 YFSETQ. The J segment lost 7 bases and the V segment lost 5 bases, leaving 7 bases of the junction unmatched. The CDR3 length is 14 residues. The complete variable domain, with remaining parts taken from reference TRBV5-1 and TRBJ2-1, reads KAGVTQTPRYLIKTRGQQVTLSCSPISGHRSVSWYQQTPGQGLQFLFEYFSETQRNKGNFPGRFSGRQFSNSRSEMNVSTLELGDSALYLCASSLRQGGNEQFFGPGTRLTVL.

V gene TRBV30 combines with J gene TRBJ2-1, with no clear D. Trimming stripped 1 base from V and 3 bases from J, with 16 bases between. Germline CDR1 and CDR2: GTSNPN and SVGIG (reference sequence). The CDR3 covers 16 residues. The CDR3 here is CAWSDLDLRNYNEQFF. The CDR3, as DNA: TGTGCCTGGAGTGACCTCGACTTACGTAACTACAATGAGCAGTTCTTC.

The gene calls are TRBV6-7 and TRBJ2-1, with 7 bases aligning to TRBD2. TRBV6-7 is annotated as an ORF whose role is uncertain. V gave up 6 bases and J gave up 2 bases; unmatched junction bases: 10. There are 16 residues in the CDR3. The CDR3 sequence is CASRETSGIAYNEQFF. The CDR3 DNA is TGTGCCAGCAGAGAAACAAGCGGGATCGCCTACAATGAGCAGTTCTTC.

The chain combines TRBV5-1 with TRBJ2-2; 7 bases align to TRBD2. The CDR3 has 17 amino acids. Germline lookup yields CDR1 SGHRS and CDR2 YFSETQ. The ends lost 4 bases at V and 0 bases at J; junction bases unmatched: 9. CDR3 DNA sequence: TGCGCCAGCAGCGCCAGAAGTAGCGGGTCGAACACCGGGGAGCTGTTTTTT. Amino acids: CASSARSSGSNTGELFF.

V gene TRBV5-1 combines with J gene TRBJ2-1; 7 nucleotides agree with TRBD1. CDR1 and CDR2 from the germline V gene are SGHRS and YFSETQ. The CDR3 length is 15 residues. V gave up 3 bases and J gave up 1 base; unmatched junction bases: 4. In DNA, the CDR3 is TGCGCCAGCAGCTACGGGACAGAATCCTACAATGAGCAGTTCTTC. This gives the protein CASSYGTESYNEQFF.

This chain uses TRBV15 with TRBJ2-1, with D perhaps matching TRBD2 (5 bases). This CDR3 contains 16 residues. Germline loops: CDR1 LNHNV, CDR2 YYDKDF (reference sequence). Trimming removed 5 bases from V and 0 bases from J, with 14 bases in between. As DNA, the CDR3 is TGTGCCACCAGCGGCCTAAGCGGTAGCTCCTACAATGAGCAGTTCTTC. This gives the protein CATSGLSGSSYNEQFF.

The chain uses TRBV29-1 and TRBJ1-1, with D hard to call. CDR3 length: 12 residues. The germline CDR1 and CDR2 sequences are SQVTM and ANQGSEA. V lost 6 bases and J lost 1, with 9 bases in between. The CDR3 sequence: CSVKRQNTEAFF. The CDR3 nucleotides read TGCAGCGTCAAGAGACAGAACACTGAAGCTTTCTTT.

The chain joins TRBV28 to TRBJ1-1; no firm D call. The length of the CDR3 is 15 residues. Germline V CDR1 and CDR2: MDHEN, SYDVKM. V lost 4 bases and J lost 2, with 14 bases in between. The CDR3 spells CASSSGTVVNTEAFF. The CDR3 nucleotides read TGTGCCAGCAGTTCGGGAACGGTGGTAAACACTGAAGCTTTCTTT.

The V and J genes are TRBV6-1 and TRBJ1-2, with 10 bases fitting TRBD1. The CDR3 has 13 amino acids. J lost 2 bases, V lost 8 bases, and 2 bases had no gene match. Per the germline V gene, CDR1 is MNHNS and CDR2 is SASEGT. The CDR3 coding sequence is TGTGCCAGCGCGACAGGGGGCAACTATGGCTACACCTTC. Protein: CASATGGNYGYTF.